The 17 T cell receptor beta chains below come from one sample, sequenced in a study of shared clonotypes between healthy human individuals. Assay used: immunoSEQ multiplex PCR; TCRdb lists only in-frame clones, some missing. Among about 2 million clones listed, 85% to 95% were seen once. Sequencing was performed on naive CD4+ T cells sorted from blood. As for subset: CD45RA+ positively selected. The receptors stem from a man between 18 and 35 years old in good health.

The chain links TRBV11-2 to TRBJ2-3; D is ambiguous. Trimming stripped 0 bases from V and 6 bases from J, with 13 bases between. Germline lookup yields CDR1 SGHAT and CDR2 FQNNGV. The CDR3 is 15 residues long. DNA for the CDR3: TGTGCCAGCAGCTTAGATCTGCTCGGAGCGGATACGCAGTATTTT. This gives the protein CASSLDLLGADTQYF.

The table lists this clone with a count of one. The same CDR3 also results from other DNA sequences found in this sample. The V call is TRBV30, the J call TRBJ1-2; 12 nucleotides match TRBD1. Germline loops: CDR1 GTSNPN, CDR2 SVGIG (reference sequence). The V segment lost 5 bases and the J segment 7 bases; nucleotides outside the gene matches: 5. The CDR3 has 13 residues. The CDR3 reads CAWGTGGASGYTF. The CDR3 bases are TGTGCCTGGGGGACAGGGGGCGCGTCTGGCTACACCTTC.

This clone showed up just a few times. Other DNA sequences in the sample encode the same CDR3. The rearrangement joins TRBV30 to TRBJ1-1; D ambiguous. Trimming cost V 2 bases and J 3 bases, with 4 bases left between them. The CDR3 has 11 amino acids. Germline lookup yields CDR1 GTSNPN and CDR2 SVGIG (reference sequence). CDR3 sequence (DNA): TGTGCCTGGAGTTCGGACACTGAAGCTTTCTTT. This sequence encodes CAWSSDTEAFF.

The rearrangement links TRBV29-1 to TRBJ2-7; 10 positions match TRBD2. The V gene's germline CDR1 is SQVTM and CDR2 ANQGSEA. This CDR3 spans 15 amino acids. V trimming: 2 bases; J trimming: 5 bases; junction bases outside the gene matches: 9. CDR3 nucleotides: TGCAGCGTTGAAAAAGCTAGCGGGAGCCAAAACGAGCAGTACTTC. Translated: CSVEKASGSQNEQYF.

This clone was counted ten times or more. The genes are TRBV7-2 and TRBJ1-6; the match to TRBD1 covers 8 bases. V shed 6 bases, J shed 13 bases, and the junction held 8 bases outside the gene matches. CDR1 is SGHTA, CDR2 FQGNSA, per germline. The CDR3 contains 13 residues. The CDR3 region has the DNA TGTGCCAGCAGGGATACAGGGGGACGGCCCCTCCACTTT. This sequence encodes CASRDTGGRPLHF.

CDR3: CASSSWTGGSYEQYF. The CDR3 region has the DNA TGTGCCAGCAGCTCCTGGACAGGAGGCTCCTACGAGCAGTACTTC. The rearrangement uses TRBV7-2 and TRBJ2-7; 7 bases are a match to TRBD1. CDR3 size: 15 residues. The V gene's germline CDR1 is SGHTA and CDR2 FQGNSA. The J segment lost 0 bases and the V segment lost 4 bases, leaving 6 bases of the junction unmatched.

The genes are TRBV5-1 and TRBJ1-2, with 7 bases fitting TRBD1. Germline lookup yields CDR1 SGHRS and CDR2 YFSETQ. This CDR3 is built from 15 residues. Unmatched junction bases numbered 6, after V lost 0 bases and J lost 4 bases. In DNA form, the CDR3 reads TGCGCCAGCAGCTTGGACCCAGGGGGGACCTATGGCTACACCTTC. Protein: CASSLDPGGTYGYTF.

This clone was recorded many times. The rearrangement uses TRBV28 and TRBJ1-2; TRBD1 is a possible D gene (6 bases). There are 13 residues in the CDR3. In germline, CDR1 is MDHEN, CDR2 SYDVKM. V lost 5 bases to trimming and J lost 8 bases, with 15 bases between them. The CDR3 sequence is CASSPGDVGGYTF. The CDR3 DNA is TGTGCCAGCAGTCCAGGGGATGTCGGCGGCTACACCTTC.

This rearrangement joins TRBV28 to TRBJ2-7; D gene uncertain. Per the germline V gene, CDR1 is MDHEN and CDR2 is SYDVKM. CDR3 length equals 12 residues. V lost 6 bases to trimming and J lost 2 bases, with 8 bases between them. CDR3 sequence: CASRGATYEQYF. Here the CDR3 DNA reads TGTGCCAGCAGGGGCGCGACCTACGAGCAGTACTTC.

The genes are TRBV7-9 and TRBJ2-2; no clear D gene. The CDR3 is 15 residues long. V lost 2 bases to trimming and J lost 6 bases, with 13 bases between them. Per the germline V gene, CDR1 is SEHNR and CDR2 is FQNEAQ (reference sequence). CDR3 DNA sequence: TGTGCCAGCAGCTTAATCGAAGGGTCCGCCGGGGAGCTGTTTTTT. Translation: CASSLIEGSAGELFF.

Points on this clone: This sample also contains other DNA sequences that code for the same CDR3. The chain joins TRBV7-2 to TRBJ2-1; D not certain. The V and J ends lost 6 bases and 3 bases respectively, with 3 bases between them. The CDR3 covers 11 residues. The V gene's germline CDR1 is SGHTA and CDR2 FQGNSA. CDR3 sequence reads: CASSRYNEQFF. The CDR3, as DNA: TGTGCCAGCAGTCGCTACAATGAGCAGTTCTTC.

V usage is TRBV5-1 and J usage is TRBJ2-7, with D possibly being TRBD1 (6 bases). With 2 bases removed from V and 3 bases from J, the gap between germline ends came to 12 bases. The CDR3 sequence is 14 residues long. Germline CDR1 reads SGHRS; CDR2 reads YFSETQ. CDR3 amino acids: CASSFTPGVYEQYF. CDR3 sequence (DNA): TGCGCCAGCAGCTTTACCCCAGGGGTCTACGAGCAGTACTTC. The entire variable domain, with the rest obtained from reference TRBV5-1 and TRBJ2-7, is as follows: KAGVTQTPRYLIKTRGQQVTLSCSPISGHRSVSWYQQTPGQGLQFLFEYFSETQRNKGNFPGRFSGRQFSNSRSEMNVSTLELGDSALYLCASSFTPGVYEQYFGPGTRLTVT.

V usage is TRBV2 and J usage is TRBJ2-3; 10 bases fit TRBD2. The germline V gene encodes CDR1 SNHLY and CDR2 FYNNEI. This CDR3 comprises 16 residues. Trimming at V came to 0 bases and at J to 3 bases, leaving 3 bases not matched to a gene. The CDR3 DNA sequence: TGTGCCAGCAGTGAAGCGTCTAGCGGGAGTACAGATACGCAGTATTTT. Protein sequence: CASSEASSGSTDTQYF.

The chain couples TRBV9 to TRBJ1-6; D is unclear. The CDR3 extends over 15 amino acids. V gave up 4 bases and J gave up 5 bases, with 13 bases separating them. Germline V CDR1 and CDR2: SGDLS, YYNGEE. DNA of the CDR3: TGTGCCAGCAGCCTTGGTGGCAAGGATAATTCACCCCTCCACTTT. Residues: CASSLGGKDNSPLHF.

On this clone itself: Other DNA sequences in the sample encode the same CDR3. The CDR3 DNA reads TGTGCCTGGCGGGGCCTAGTGTCAACAGATACGCAGTATTTT. Translating gives CAWRGLVSTDTQYF. The chain recombines TRBV30 with TRBJ2-3, with D perhaps given as TRBD1 or TRBD2 (5 bases each). Germline values: CDR1 GTSNPN, CDR2 SVGIG (reference sequence). V was cut by 5 bases and J by 3 bases, with 15 bases left in between. This CDR3 contains 14 residues. The variable domain in full, completed from reference TRBV30 and TRBJ2-3, reads SQTIHQWPATLVQPVGSPLSLECTVEGTSNPNLYWYRQAAGRGLQLLFYSVGIGQISSEVPQNLSASRPQDRQFILSSKKLLLSDSGFYLCAWRGLVSTDTQYFGPGTRLTVL.

The V gene is TRBV30, the J gene TRBJ2-2; TRBD2 matches 7 bases. Germline V gene lookup returns CDR1 GTSNPN and CDR2 SVGIG (reference sequence). J lost 1 base, V lost 6 bases, and 8 bases had no gene match. The CDR3 is made up of 15 amino acids. The CDR3 sequence: CACRGGVLNTGELFF. For the CDR3, the DNA is TGTGCCTGCCGTGGGGGGGTCTTGAACACCGGGGAGCTGTTTTTT.

The table lists this clone with a count of one. This chain links TRBV6-5 with TRBJ2-1; D possibly corresponds to TRBD2 (5 bases). V was shortened by 5 bases and J by 5 bases, with 10 bases between the two germline ends. The germline V gene encodes CDR1 MNHEY and CDR2 SVGAGI. This CDR3 has 13 amino acids. CDR3: CASSRGINNEQFF. CDR3 nucleotide sequence: TGTGCCAGCAGTCGAGGGATAAACAATGAGCAGTTCTTC.